The rows below give T cell receptor beta chains drawn from one sample of a study of CD8+ T cells in alopecia areata. Assay: immunoSEQ multiplex PCR; the TCRdb copy retains only in-frame clones and omits some. The sample holds about 200,000 clones, about 60% seen once. The material sequenced was CD4+ T cells sorted from blood, taken at week 4, from a patient treated with tofacitinib. These receptors were taken from a human donor with alopecia areata. Each CDR3 is given with its conserved first and last residue. The D gene is left open where the match is weak.

V gene	J gene	D gene	CDR3 protein
TRBV19	TRBJ1-2	-	CASRFDFRDYGYTF
TRBV5-1	TRBJ2-5	-	CASSTTRQETQYF
TRBV30	TRBJ2-7	TRBD1	CAWTQTGPQYF
TRBV30	TRBJ2-7	-	CAWAGVSYEQYF
TRBV10-3	TRBJ2-7	-	CAISERGHKQYF
TRBV29-1	TRBJ1-1	-	CSVVAGAGSMNTEAFF
TRBV29-1	TRBJ2-6	TRBD1	CSANTGAPSGANVLTF
TRBV7-2	TRBJ2-3	-	CASSPERRGIGTDTQYF
TRBV5-4	TRBJ2-5	-	CASSFGPQNQETQYF
TRBV25-1	TRBJ2-2	-	CASSESRGPRELFF
TRBV15	TRBJ1-5	TRBD1	CATSRGVQGGNQPQHF